The 22 T cell receptor beta chains reported below all come from one sample, sequenced in a study of T cell responses to AZD1222 COVID-19 vaccine. The data were produced by immunoSEQ multiplex PCR, yet TCRdb's version contains in-frame clones alone and is incomplete. The data show about 76,000 clones, approximately 91% seen once. Material: peripheral blood, obtained on day 0 of AZD1222 vaccination. These receptors all come from an adult in good health.

This chain links TRBV6-8 with TRBJ2-5; 8 bases fit TRBD2. Trimming took 0 bases from V and 5 from J; bases not matched to a gene: 17. The germline V gene encodes CDR1 MNHGY and CDR2 SAAAGT. The CDR3 length is 19 residues. The CDR3 DNA reads TGTGCCAGCAGTTACTCCGGCGGTCGACGGGGGGGGCGTTGGGAGACCCAGTACTTC. It specifies CASSYSGGRRGGRWETQYF.

The V gene is TRBV29-1, the J gene TRBJ2-1; D is ambiguous. Germline V lookup: CDR1 SQVTM, CDR2 ANQGSEA. This CDR3 comprises 15 residues. V lost 3 bases and J lost 1, with 13 bases in between. The CDR3 DNA sequence: TGCAGCGTTGATACGGGCAGTACATCCTACAATGAGCAGTTCTTC. Its protein is CSVDTGSTSYNEQFF.

The V and J genes are TRBV5-1 and TRBJ1-2; D possibly corresponds to TRBD1 (5 bases). CDR3 length equals 14 residues. The germline V and J ends were trimmed by 4 bases and 6 bases, with 16 bases remaining between them. Germline V gives CDR1 SGHRS, CDR2 YFSETQ. CDR3 DNA sequence: TGCGCCAGCAGCATGGGACTTGTAAGGGATGGCTACACCTTC. This encodes CASSMGLVRDGYTF.

The V call is TRBV30, the J call TRBJ1-3; unclear D gene. Germline-derived CDR1 and CDR2 are GTSNPN and SVGIG (reference sequence). The V end was cut by 5 bases, the J end by 0 bases, with 14 bases between. The CDR3 consists of 15 residues. The CDR3 spells CAWVPFGTSGNTIYF. In DNA, the CDR3 is TGTGCCTGGGTGCCTTTCGGAACCTCTGGAAACACCATATATTTT.

The sample holds a few counts of this clone. An end of the junction does not agree with germline; a read error may underlie this. The J gene is TRBJ1-1, the V gene TRBV6-5; D not certain. The germline gives CDR1 MNHEY, CDR2 SVGAGI. This CDR3 is built from 13 residues. The CDR3 loop reads CASRPMRNAEAFF. The CDR3 DNA is TGTGCCAGCAGACCAATGAGGAACGCTGAAGCTTTCTTT.

V is TRBV6-5 and J is TRBJ2-1, with 8 positions matching TRBD2. CDR3 size: 15 residues. Germline V gene lookup returns CDR1 MNHEY and CDR2 SVGAGI. J gave up 5 bases and V 1 base, and 4 bases lay outside the gene matches. CDR3 nucleotides: TGTGCCAGCAGTTACTTACGGGAGGGACACAATGAGCAGTTCTTC. Amino acids: CASSYLREGHNEQFF.

The chain employs TRBV2 and TRBJ1-3; D not certain. In germline, CDR1 is SNHLY, CDR2 FYNNEI. The V end was cut by 7 bases, the J end by 3 bases, with 10 bases between. The CDR3 extends over 13 amino acids. The chain's CDR3 is CASTGGFGNTIYF. DNA of the CDR3: TGTGCCAGCACCGGCGGTTTTGGAAACACCATATATTTT. The full variable domain, with the rest looked up from reference TRBV2 and TRBJ1-3, is EPEVTQTPSHQVTQMGQEVILRCVPISNHLYFYWYRQILGQKVEFLVSFYNNEISEKSEIFDDQFSVERPDGSNFTLKIRSTKLEDSAMYFCASTGGFGNTIYFGEGSWLTVV.

This sequence joins TRBV19 and TRBJ1-2; tentative D call: TRBD1 (5 bases). CDR1 is LNHDA and CDR2 is SQIVND in the germline V gene (reference sequence). V lost 3 bases, J lost 0 bases, and 8 bases lay in between. The CDR3 length is 14 residues. CDR3 coding DNA: TGTGCCAGTAGTATTGACAGTACTAACTATGGCTACACCTTC. It codes for CASSIDSTNYGYTF.

The table lists this clone with a count of one. This chain uses TRBV3-1 (or the pseudogene TRBV3-2) with TRBJ1-5; 8 nucleotides match TRBD1. V dropped 1 base and J dropped 4; count of bases not matched to a gene: 6. The CDR3 is made up of 16 amino acids. Germline V gene data show CDR1 as LGHDT and CDR2 as YNNKEL (reference sequence). The CDR3 nucleotides read TGTGCCAGCAGCCAAGGTGACAGGGGAAGGAATCAGCCCCAGCATTTT. Residues: CASSQGDRGRNQPQHF.

The chain is built from TRBV9 and TRBJ1-5, with 11 bases that match TRBD1. CDR1 SGDLS and CDR2 YYNGEE come from the germline V gene. The CDR3 is made up of 19 amino acids. V gave up 0 bases and J gave up 4 bases; unmatched junction bases: 12. Written as DNA, the CDR3 is TGTGCCAGCAGCGTAGTCGTTCTGACCGGGACAGGGGGAAATCAGCCCCAGCATTTT. Translating it yields CASSVVVLTGTGGNQPQHF.

The rearrangement links TRBV10-3 to TRBJ2-2; 10 nucleotides match TRBD2. Germline trimming cut 3 bases from V and 0 bases from J; bases unmatched to any gene: 4. In germline, CDR1 is ENHRY, CDR2 SYGVKD. The CDR3 loop spans 17 amino acids. The CDR3 DNA follows: TGTGCCATCAGTGAATCCGGACTAGCGGCGAACACCGGGGAGCTGTTTTTT. Encoded protein: CAISESGLAANTGELFF.

The rearrangement joins TRBV28 to TRBJ1-3, with unresolved D. Trimming took off 6 bases at V and 1 base at J, with 16 bases between the two ends. Germline V gives CDR1 MDHEN, CDR2 SYDVKM. The CDR3 sequence is 16 residues long. The CDR3 loop reads CASSTPGRQSGNTIYF. CDR3 coding DNA: TGTGCCAGCAGCACCCCGGGAAGGCAATCTGGAAACACCATATATTTT.

V and J are TRBV7-3 and TRBJ2-2, with D hard to call. The CDR3 is made up of 12 amino acids. V shed 5 bases and J shed 3 bases, with 4 bases lying between them. The germline CDR1 and CDR2 sequences are SGHTA and FQGTGA. The chain's CDR3 is CASSTYTGELFF. The CDR3 DNA sequence: TGTGCCAGCAGCACCTACACCGGGGAGCTGTTTTTT.

The CDR3 DNA is TGCAGCGTTGAAGGAGGTAGCGCGACCTACGAGCAGTACTTC. Protein sequence: CSVEGGSATYEQYF. This chain uses TRBV29-1 with TRBJ2-7, with D tentatively TRBD2 (5 bases). CDR3 length: 14 residues. Germline V gives CDR1 SQVTM, CDR2 ANQGSEA. V was cut by 1 base and J by 2 bases, with 12 bases left in between.

J is TRBJ2-5 and V is TRBV19; D is possibly TRBD1 or TRBD2 (6 bases each). Germline V gene lookup returns CDR1 LNHDA and CDR2 SQIVND (reference sequence). The V and J ends lost 5 bases and 5 bases respectively, with 12 bases between them. The CDR3 loop spans 13 amino acids. Written as DNA, the CDR3 is TGTGCCAGTAGTGAGGGGGGTGCGGAGACCCAGTACTTC. Protein sequence: CASSEGGAETQYF.

The chain recombines TRBV6-6 with TRBJ2-6, with a possible D match to TRBD1 (5 bases). With 1 base removed from V and 13 bases from J, the gap between germline ends came to 17 bases. Germline assignment: CDR1 MNHNY and CDR2 SVGAGI (reference sequence). The CDR3 spans 15 residues. The CDR3 sequence is CASSYFSGQGGVLTF. The DNA of the CDR3 is TGTGCCAGCAGTTACTTCTCGGGTCAGGGTGGGGTCCTGACTTTC.

This clone appeared a single time. The chain couples TRBV5-1 to TRBJ1-2; D perhaps matches TRBD1 (6 bases). The CDR3 loop spans 12 amino acids. Per germline, CDR1 SGHRS and CDR2 YFSETQ. Trimming shortened V by 0 bases and J by 11 bases, and 11 bases separated the two germline ends. CDR3 bases: TGCGCCAGCAGCTTGGTCGGGGGCGGGTACACCTTC. It specifies CASSLVGGGYTF.

This clone was counted a few times. The sample holds other DNA sequences that translate to the same CDR3. The chain carries TRBV5-5 and TRBJ1-5; D perhaps matches TRBD1 (5 bases). Trimming took 4 bases from V and 2 from J, leaving 13 bases between them. This CDR3 has 15 residues. CDR1 is SGHKS and CDR2 is YYEKEE in the germline V gene (reference sequence). As DNA, the CDR3 is TGTGCCAGCAGCCCCTCCCCGGGGCGCAATCAGCCCCAGCATTTT. This sequence encodes CASSPSPGRNQPQHF.

V and J are TRBV3-1 (or the pseudogene TRBV3-2) and TRBJ2-1; D is uncertain. In germline, CDR1 is LGHDT, CDR2 YNNKEL (reference sequence). CDR3 length equals 14 residues. Trimming took 2 bases from V and 10 from J, leaving 15 bases between them. CDR3 sequence: CASSQNWPDSEQFF. In DNA, the CDR3 is TGTGCCAGCAGCCAAAACTGGCCCGACTCCGAGCAGTTCTTC.

This chain links TRBV29-1 with TRBJ2-7, with D perhaps TRBD1 (5 bases). The CDR3 loop spans 15 amino acids. CDR1 is SQVTM, CDR2 ANQGSEA, per germline. The germline V and J ends were trimmed by 0 bases and 4 bases, with 16 bases remaining between them. The CDR3 sequence is CSVEDQGAESYEQYV. CDR3 DNA sequence: TGCAGCGTTGAAGATCAAGGGGCGGAATCGTACGAGCAGTACGTC.

The genes are TRBV6-5 and TRBJ1-6; 7 nucleotides line up with TRBD1. V lost 5 bases, J lost 7 bases, and 2 bases stayed unmatched. The CDR3 is 13 amino acids. Germline values: CDR1 MNHEY, CDR2 SVGAGI. CDR3 loop: CASSRDSNSPLHF. The CDR3 DNA reads TGTGCCAGCAGTCGGGACAGCAATTCACCCCTCCACTTT.

The chain is built from TRBV5-1 and TRBJ2-6; D possibly corresponds to TRBD1 (6 bases). Between the trimmed V and J ends, which lost 4 bases and 1 base, there was a span of 9 bases. Germline V gene sequence: CDR1 SGHRS, CDR2 YFSETQ. There are 15 residues in the CDR3. In DNA, the CDR3 is TGCGCCAGCAGCGCCCAGGGGTCTGGGGCCAACGTCCTGACTTTC. This encodes CASSAQGSGANVLTF.